Following are 3 T cell receptor beta chains from one sample sequenced in a study of T cells expressing NK-cell markers. TCRdb re-called the 5' RACE reads, yielding one record per CDR3 amino acid sequence without DNA. Recorded for this sample: 440,000 or so distinct CDR3 sequences. Sequenced sample: blood T cells: a sorted CD56 or NKG2C T cell subset, CD4+ or CD8+ T cells, or bulk PBMC T cells (not recorded which). All receptors come from a woman between 18 and 75 years old in good health.

The J gene is TRBJ2-7, the V gene TRBV28; no DNA is available, so the TRBD1 call from TCRdb remains unchecked. The CDR3 contains 15 residues. Germline assignment: CDR1 MDHEN and CDR2 SYDVKM. This CDR3 is CASSLSTGVVYEQYF.

The rearrangement uses TRBV2 and TRBJ2-3; TCRdb proposes TRBD2, but this gene call is untestable without DNA. The CDR3 loop spans 14 amino acids. Germline-derived CDR1 and CDR2 are SNHLY and FYNNEI. The CDR3 sequence: CASRRGGPTDTQYF.

The chain has TRBV28 and TRBJ1-1. The CDR3 spans 14 residues. Germline lookup yields CDR1 MDHEN and CDR2 SYDVKM. This CDR3 reads CASSSGGPLPEAFF.